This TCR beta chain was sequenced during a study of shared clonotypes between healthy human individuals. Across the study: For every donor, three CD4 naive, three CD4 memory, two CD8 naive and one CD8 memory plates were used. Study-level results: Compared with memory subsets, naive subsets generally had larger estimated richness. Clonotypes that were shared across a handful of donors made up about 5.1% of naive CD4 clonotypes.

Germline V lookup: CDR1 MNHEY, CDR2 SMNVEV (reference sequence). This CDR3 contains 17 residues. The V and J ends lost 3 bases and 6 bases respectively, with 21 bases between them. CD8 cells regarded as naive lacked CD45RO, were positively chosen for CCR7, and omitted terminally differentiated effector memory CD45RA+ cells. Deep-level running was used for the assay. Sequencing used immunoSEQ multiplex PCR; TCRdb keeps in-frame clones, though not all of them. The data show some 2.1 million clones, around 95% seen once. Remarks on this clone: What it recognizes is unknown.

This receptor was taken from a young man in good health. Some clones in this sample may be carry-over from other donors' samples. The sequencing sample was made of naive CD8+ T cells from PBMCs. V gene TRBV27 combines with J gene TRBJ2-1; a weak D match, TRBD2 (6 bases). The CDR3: CASSLGPRRASSNEQFF. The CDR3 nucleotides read TGTGCCAGCAGTTTGGGCCCGAGGAGGGCCTCTAGCAATGAGCAGTTCTTC.